These T cell receptor beta chains were read from a single sample in a study of cytomegalovirus exposure and HLA in healthy donors. Sequenced by immunoSEQ multiplex PCR; TCRdb stores in-frame clones only, minus some. The sample has around 200,000 clones; 86% are singletons. What was sequenced was PBMCs. Source of these receptors: a woman aged 25 to 45 in good health and CMV-seronegative. Both conserved end residues are part of each CDR3. The D gene is left open where the match is weak. Clone size is stated in some rows and not others, as once, few, many or a class when expanded.

V gene: TRBV5-1
D gene: NA
J gene: TRBJ2-3
clone size: NA
CDR3 DNA: TGCGCCAGCAGCCTAGAGGGAGGCACAGATACGCAGTATTTT
CDR3 protein: CASSLEGGTDTQYF

V gene: TRBV11-2
D gene: NA
J gene: TRBJ1-1
clone size: NA
CDR3 DNA: TGTGCCAGCAGCTTAGTTACAGGGCCCACTGAAGCTTTCTTT
CDR3 protein: CASSLVTGPTEAFF

V gene: TRBV19
D gene: TRBD1
J gene: TRBJ1-1
clone size: NA
CDR3 DNA: TGTGCCAGTAGTGCAATACAGGGGGTAGGCACTGAAGCTTTCTTT
CDR3 protein: CASSAIQGVGTEAFF

V gene: TRBV29-1
D gene: NA
J gene: TRBJ1-2
clone size: NA
CDR3 DNA: TGCAGCGTTGGAACAGGGATCTATGGCTACACCTTC
CDR3 protein: CSVGTGIYGYTF

V gene: TRBV7-9
D gene: NA
J gene: TRBJ2-7
clone size: NA
CDR3 DNA: TGTGCCAGCAGCCCATCGGCGGGGCACTACGAGCAGTACTTC
CDR3 protein: CASSPSAGHYEQYF

V gene: TRBV9
D gene: TRBD2
J gene: TRBJ2-1
clone size: NA
CDR3 DNA: TGTGCCAGCAGCCTAGGACCCTTTCTAGCGGGAGGTTACAATGAGCAGTTCTTC
CDR3 protein: CASSLGPFLAGGYNEQFF

V gene: TRBV19
D gene: TRBD1
J gene: TRBJ2-3
clone size: NA
CDR3 DNA: TGTGCCAGCAGCATTCTTGGACAGGGGGGACTGGATACGCAGTATTTT
CDR3 protein: CASSILGQGGLDTQYF

V gene: TRBV6-4
D gene: NA
J gene: TRBJ1-4
clone size: NA
CDR3 DNA: TGTGCCAGCCAACTCACGTTTAATGAAAAACTGTTTTTT
CDR3 protein: CASQLTFNEKLFF

V gene: TRBV5-1
D gene: TRBD2
J gene: TRBJ2-7
clone size: few
CDR3 DNA: TGCGCCAGCAGCTTGGGGACTCGAGCGGGACGCGAGCAGTACTTC
CDR3 protein: CASSLGTRAGREQYF

V gene: TRBV6-1
D gene: NA
J gene: TRBJ2-5
clone size: NA
CDR3 DNA: TGTGCCAGCAGTGAATACGACCCCAGGTTACAAGAGACCCAGTACTTC
CDR3 protein: CASSEYDPRLQETQYF

V gene: TRBV5-4
D gene: TRBD2
J gene: TRBJ2-5
clone size: NA
CDR3 DNA: TGTGCCAGCAGCTCCACTAGCGGGAGGGCCCGAGAGACCCAGTACTTC
CDR3 protein: CASSSTSGRARETQYF

V gene: TRBV5-1
D gene: NA
J gene: TRBJ2-3
clone size: NA
CDR3 DNA: TGCGCCAGCAGCTTGGCCGCGGGGGCGGCAGATACGCAGTATTTT
CDR3 protein: CASSLAAGAADTQYF

V gene: TRBV10-3
D gene: NA
J gene: TRBJ2-4
clone size: NA
CDR3 DNA: TGTGCCATCAGTGAACTAGGGGGTGGCAAAAACATTCAGTACTTC
CDR3 protein: CAISELGGGKNIQYF

V gene: TRBV5-5
D gene: TRBD1
J gene: TRBJ2-7
clone size: once
CDR3 DNA: TGTGCCAGCAGCTCGCCTACAGGGGGCGAGCAGTACTTC
CDR3 protein: CASSSPTGGEQYF

V gene: TRBV7-2
D gene: NA
J gene: TRBJ2-7
clone size: NA
CDR3 DNA: TGTGCCAGCAGTCGGAGGCCGTCCTACGAGCAGTACTTC
CDR3 protein: CASSRRPSYEQYF

V gene: TRBV4-1
D gene: NA
J gene: TRBJ2-5
clone size: NA
CDR3 DNA: TGCGCCAGCAGCCAAGGGGCAGGGGTGGAGACCCAGTACTTC
CDR3 protein: CASSQGAGVETQYF

V gene: TRBV5-1
D gene: NA
J gene: TRBJ1-2
clone size: NA
CDR3 DNA: TGCGCCAGCAGGGAGGCAGGCCCCGAATATGGCTACACCTTC
CDR3 protein: CASREAGPEYGYTF

V gene: TRBV4-1
D gene: TRBD2
J gene: TRBJ2-3
clone size: once
CDR3 DNA: TGCGCCAGCAGCCAAGTTAGGACTAGCGGGGGAGATACGCAGTATTTT
CDR3 protein: CASSQVRTSGGDTQYF

V gene: TRBV4-1
D gene: TRBD1
J gene: TRBJ2-1
clone size: NA
CDR3 DNA: TGCGCCAGCAGCCGGCGGCATAGACAGGGGGAGAATGAGCAGTTCTTC
CDR3 protein: CASSRRHRQGENEQFF

V gene: TRBV2
D gene: TRBD1
J gene: TRBJ2-7
clone size: NA
CDR3 DNA: TGTGCCAGCAAAGTGTGGCAGGGGGTTTTTGGCGAGCAGTACTTC
CDR3 protein: CASKVWQGVFGEQYF

V gene: TRBV2
D gene: NA
J gene: TRBJ2-7
clone size: NA
CDR3 DNA: TGTGCCAGCAATTTTTGGGAGAGACCCTACGAGCAGTACTTC
CDR3 protein: CASNFWERPYEQYF

V gene: TRBV2
D gene: TRBD2
J gene: TRBJ2-1
clone size: once
CDR3 DNA: TGTGCCAGCAGTGCCCCCTTAAGCGGGAGTTCTGAGCAGTTCTTC
CDR3 protein: CASSAPLSGSSEQFF

V gene: TRBV20-1
D gene: NA
J gene: TRBJ2-1
clone size: once
CDR3 DNA: TGCAGTGCAGCAACCCGGAATGAGCAGTTCTTC
CDR3 protein: CSAATRNEQFF

V gene: TRBV27
D gene: NA
J gene: TRBJ2-5
clone size: NA
CDR3 DNA: TGTGCCAGCAGTTTTTCGAGGAACGCAGGGGAGACCCAGTACTTC
CDR3 protein: CASSFSRNAGETQYF

V gene: TRBV5-1
D gene: TRBD2
J gene: TRBJ2-2
clone size: few
CDR3 DNA: TGCGCCAGCAGCTCTAATCCCGGGACTACGCAGAACACCGGGGAGCTGTTTTTT
CDR3 protein: CASSSNPGTTQNTGELFF

V gene: TRBV5-1
D gene: NA
J gene: TRBJ2-5
clone size: once
CDR3 DNA: TGCGCCAGCAGCTTCGTCGGACTCCCGGAGACCCAGTACTTC
CDR3 protein: CASSFVGLPETQYF

V gene: TRBV5-1
D gene: TRBD2
J gene: TRBJ2-1
clone size: once
CDR3 DNA: TGCGCCAGTAGCCTCGGACTAGCGGCCCACAATGAGCAGTTCTTC
CDR3 protein: CASSLGLAAHNEQFF

V gene: TRBV30
D gene: TRBD2
J gene: TRBJ2-5
clone size: NA
CDR3 DNA: TGTGCCTGGAGTCATCCCCCGAACTGGCGGGGGATCCAAGAGACCCAGTACTTC
CDR3 protein: CAWSHPPNWRGIQETQYF

V gene: TRBV6-1
D gene: NA
J gene: TRBJ2-3
clone size: once
CDR3 DNA: TGTGCCAGCAGTGCCCCTACAGCTAGCACAGATACGCAGTATTTT
CDR3 protein: CASSAPTASTDTQYF

V gene: TRBV7-2
D gene: TRBD1
J gene: TRBJ1-6
clone size: NA
CDR3 DNA: TGTGCCAGCAGCCGGACAGGCAACTATAATTCACCCCTCCACTTT
CDR3 protein: CASSRTGNYNSPLHF

V gene: TRBV7-9
D gene: NA
J gene: TRBJ2-3
clone size: NA
CDR3 DNA: TGTGCCAGCAGTACCGGTGGGGCCCCCACAGATACGCAGTATTTT
CDR3 protein: CASSTGGAPTDTQYF

V gene: TRBV11-2
D gene: NA
J gene: TRBJ1-3
clone size: NA
CDR3 DNA: TGTGCCAGCAGCTTCACTTCCTCTGGAAACACCATATATTTT
CDR3 protein: CASSFTSSGNTIYF